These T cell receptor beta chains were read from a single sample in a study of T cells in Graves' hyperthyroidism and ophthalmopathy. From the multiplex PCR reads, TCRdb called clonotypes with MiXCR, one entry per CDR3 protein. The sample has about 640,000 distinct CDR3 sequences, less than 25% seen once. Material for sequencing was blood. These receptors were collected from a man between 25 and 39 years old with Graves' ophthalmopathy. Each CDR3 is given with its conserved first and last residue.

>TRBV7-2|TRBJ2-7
CASSTLVRSYEQYF
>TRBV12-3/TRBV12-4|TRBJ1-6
CASSLGGFGPLHF
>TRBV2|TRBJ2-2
CASSPGRGNAGELFF
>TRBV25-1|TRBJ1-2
CASSRTGVNYGYTF
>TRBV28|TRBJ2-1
CASSIGGPYSNEQFF
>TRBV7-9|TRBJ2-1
CASSSTSGRFHEQFF
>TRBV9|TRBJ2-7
CASSVAPRGYEQYF
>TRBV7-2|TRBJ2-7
CASSLDTGGVAYEQYF
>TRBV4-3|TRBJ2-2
CASSPGLAGSGELFF
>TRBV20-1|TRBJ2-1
CSAPGLAGRSSYNEQFF
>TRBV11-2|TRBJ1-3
CASSQWDIGNTIYF
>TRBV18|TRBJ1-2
CASSPIGTGDGYTF
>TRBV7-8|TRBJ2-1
CASGGRPDEQFF
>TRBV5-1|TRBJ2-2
CASSLDQNTGELFF